The rows below give T cell receptor beta chains drawn from one sample of a study of blood T cells in healthy people across ages. TCRdb re-called the 5' RACE reads with MiXCR, one entry per CDR3 protein. The profile shows over 1.5 million distinct CDR3 sequences, less than 50% of them singletons. Sequencing input: blood. These receptors originate from a woman aged 40 to 49 in good health. CDR3s include the opening cysteine and the closing phenylalanine or tryptophan. Each record gives: V gene, J gene, clone size, D gene, CDR3 DNA, CDR3 protein. The D gene is left open where the match is weak. A clone size is listed for some rows: how often the clone was seen (once, few, many), or a class if it is expanded.

TRBV12-3/TRBV12-4	TRBJ2-3	-	-	TGTGCCAGCATGAGATTTTCGACGGGTACGCAGTATTTT	CASMRFSTGTQYF
TRBV6-2/TRBV6-3	TRBJ2-1	few	TRBD2	TGTGCCAGCAGTTCACTAGCGAATGAGCAGTTCTTC	CASSSLANEQFF
TRBV20-1	TRBJ2-7	-	-	TGCAGTGCTCCTCACCTATCTGAGCAGTACTTC	CSAPHLSEQYF
TRBV29-1	TRBJ1-6	-	TRBD1	TGCAGCGGCCGGACAGGGCTGGATTCACCCCTCCACTTT	CSGRTGLDSPLHF
TRBV28	TRBJ2-4	once	TRBD1	TGTGCCAGCAGGAAGGGGGCCGGGGTCATTCAGTACTTC	CASRKGAGVIQYF
TRBV3-1	TRBJ1-2	-	-	TGTGCCAGCAGCCAAAAAGACCCCGGTTACTATGGCTACACCTTC	CASSQKDPGYYGYTF
TRBV5-1	TRBJ2-1	-	-	TGCGCCAGCAGCTGGGACGCTCATGAGCAGTTCTTC	CASSWDAHEQFF
TRBV24-1	TRBJ2-1	-	-	TGTGCCACCAGTGAGACCCGAGGCCAGGGGGGGATCGAGACCCAGTTCTTC	CATSETRGQGGIETQFF
TRBV20-1	TRBJ2-3	few	-	TGCAGTGCTAGCCCTTACCAGGGGGGGTCTCCAGATACGCAGTATTTT	CSASPYQGGSPDTQYF
TRBV7-9	TRBJ2-7	-	-	TGTGCCATCTTACCATCAGGGACACCATCCTACGAGCAGTACTTC	CAILPSGTPSYEQYF
TRBV4-2	TRBJ2-4	-	TRBD2	TGTGCCAGCAGCCAAGATCCGGGACTAGCGGGGACTTTACAACTAGCCAAAAACATTCAGTACTTC	CASSQDPGLAGTLQLAKNIQYF
TRBV7-2	TRBJ2-4	few	-	TGTGCCAGCAGCCATAGCGGAAGCGGGGCCAAAAACATTCAGTACTTC	CASSHSGSGAKNIQYF